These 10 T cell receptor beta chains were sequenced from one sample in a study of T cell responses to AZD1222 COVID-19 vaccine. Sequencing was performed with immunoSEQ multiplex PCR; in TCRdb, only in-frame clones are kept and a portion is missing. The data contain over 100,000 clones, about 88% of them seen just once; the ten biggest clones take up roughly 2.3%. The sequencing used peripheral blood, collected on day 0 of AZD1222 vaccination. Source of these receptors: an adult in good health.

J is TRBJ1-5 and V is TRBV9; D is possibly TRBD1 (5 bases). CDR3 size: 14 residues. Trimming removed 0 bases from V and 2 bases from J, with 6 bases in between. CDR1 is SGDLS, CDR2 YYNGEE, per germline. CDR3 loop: CASSVEGRNQPQHF. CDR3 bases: TGTGCCAGCAGCGTAGAGGGGCGCAATCAGCCCCAGCATTTT.

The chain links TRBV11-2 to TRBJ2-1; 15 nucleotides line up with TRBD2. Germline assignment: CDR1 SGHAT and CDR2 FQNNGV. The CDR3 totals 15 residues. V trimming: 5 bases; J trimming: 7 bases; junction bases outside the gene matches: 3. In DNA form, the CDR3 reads TGTGCCAGCAGCCCTGGGACTAGCGGGAGGAATGAGCAGTTCTTC. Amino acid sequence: CASSPGTSGRNEQFF.

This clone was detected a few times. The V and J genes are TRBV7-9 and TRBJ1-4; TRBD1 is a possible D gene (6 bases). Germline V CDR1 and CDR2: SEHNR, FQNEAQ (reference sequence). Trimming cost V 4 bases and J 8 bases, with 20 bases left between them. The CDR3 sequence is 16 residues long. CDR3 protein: CASSSPDRGTGEKLFF. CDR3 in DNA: TGTGCCAGCAGCTCCCCCGATAGGGGGACCGGGGAAAAACTGTTTTTT.

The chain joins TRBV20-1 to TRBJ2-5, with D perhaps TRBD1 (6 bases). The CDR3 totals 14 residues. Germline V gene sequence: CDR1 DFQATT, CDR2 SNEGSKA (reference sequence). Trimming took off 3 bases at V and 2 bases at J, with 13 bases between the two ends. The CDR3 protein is CSASWMGAQETQYF. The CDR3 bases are TGCAGTGCTAGTTGGATGGGGGCACAAGAGACCCAGTACTTC.

CDR3 bases: TGTGCCAGCAGTCTCCGGACAGGGCCTGCGATTTCACCCCTCCACTTT. The encoded protein is CASSLRTGPAISPLHF. V usage is TRBV27 and J usage is TRBJ1-6; TRBD1 aligns across 8 bases. Germline V gene sequence: CDR1 MNHEY, CDR2 SMNVEV (reference sequence). The J segment lost 9 bases and the V segment lost 5 bases, leaving 12 bases of the junction unmatched. CDR3 length equals 16 residues.

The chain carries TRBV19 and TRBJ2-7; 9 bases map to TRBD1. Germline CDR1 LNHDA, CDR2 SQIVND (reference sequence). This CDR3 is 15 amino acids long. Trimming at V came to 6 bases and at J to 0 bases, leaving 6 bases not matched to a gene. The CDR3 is CASSHTGGSSYEQYF. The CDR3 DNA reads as TGTGCCAGTAGCCACACAGGGGGCTCCTCCTACGAGCAGTACTTC.

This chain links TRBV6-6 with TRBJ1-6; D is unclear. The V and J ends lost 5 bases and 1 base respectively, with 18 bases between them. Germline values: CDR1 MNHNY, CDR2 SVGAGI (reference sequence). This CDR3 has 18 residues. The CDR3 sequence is CASSRSLIGKSYNSPLHF. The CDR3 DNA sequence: TGTGCCAGCAGTCGCTCCTTGATCGGGAAATCCTATAATTCACCCCTCCACTTT.

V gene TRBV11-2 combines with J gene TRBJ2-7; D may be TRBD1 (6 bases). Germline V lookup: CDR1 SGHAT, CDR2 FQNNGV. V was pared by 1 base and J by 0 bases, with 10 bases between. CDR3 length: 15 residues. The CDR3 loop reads CASSLVRGGSYEQYF. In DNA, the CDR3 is TGTGCCAGCAGCTTAGTCAGGGGTGGCTCCTACGAGCAGTACTTC.

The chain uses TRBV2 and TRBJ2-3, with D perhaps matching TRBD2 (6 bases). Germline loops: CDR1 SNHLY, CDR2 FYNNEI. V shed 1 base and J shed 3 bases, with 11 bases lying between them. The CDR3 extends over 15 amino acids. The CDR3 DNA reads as TGTGCCAGCAGTGAAGGGCGGGGTGAGACAGATACGCAGTATTTT. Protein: CASSEGRGETDTQYF.

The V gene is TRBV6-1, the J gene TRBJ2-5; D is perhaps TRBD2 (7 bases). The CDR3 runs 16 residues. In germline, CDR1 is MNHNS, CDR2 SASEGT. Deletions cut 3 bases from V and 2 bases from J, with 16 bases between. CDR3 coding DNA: TGTGCCAGCAGTGAGGGGGCGGGAGCGCCTCAAGAGACCCAGTACTTC. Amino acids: CASSEGAGAPQETQYF.